These T cell receptor beta chains were read from a single sample in a study of T cell repertoires in cytomegalovirus infection. TCRdb re-called the reads through MiXCR, storing one row per CDR3 protein. The sample includes about 260,000 distinct CDR3 sequences, around 8.7% of them seen just once. The specimen sequenced was PBMCs. The source of these receptors is a human donor in good health (CMV status not recorded). Some clones in this sample may be carry-over from other donors' samples. Both conserved end residues are part of each CDR3. The D gene is left open where the match is weak. Some rows mark clone size as missing; the rest say once, few, many or name a class of expanded clone.

>-|21|TRBJ2-1|many|TRBV4-3
TGCGCCAGCAGCCAAGAAATCAGCGTTCGAGGAGCGGCCAACGGTTACAATGAGCAGTTCTTC
CASSQEISVRGAANGYNEQFF
>-|15|TRBJ2-5|few|TRBV7-9
TGTGCCAGCAGCTTATTGTTAGCAGATCAAGAGACCCAGTACTTC
CASSLLLADQETQYF
>TRBD1|18|TRBJ2-3|many|TRBV27
TGTGCCAGCAGGCGTTCAGGGGGCCTAACTATTAGCACAGATACGCAGTATTTT
CASRRSGGLTISTDTQYF
>TRBD2|17|TRBJ2-7|few|TRBV7-6
TGTGCCAGCAGCTTAGTAGCTAGCGGGCTGGGGGGTGGTGAGCAGTACTTC
CASSLVASGLGGGEQYF
>TRBD1|14|TRBJ1-2|many|TRBV19
TGTGCCAGTACCTCAATCCCGGGACAGTATGGCTACACCTTC
CASTSIPGQYGYTF
>-|16|TRBJ2-3|few|TRBV6-2/TRBV6-3
TGTGCCAGCCCCCCGCGGCTACAGGACATCACAGATACGCAGTATTTT
CASPPRLQDITDTQYF
>-|14|TRBJ1-2|many|TRBV7-8
TGTGCCAGCAGCTTAGTGGCAGATACGTATGGCTACACCTTC
CASSLVADTYGYTF
>-|13|TRBJ1-2|many|TRBV6-2/TRBV6-3
TGTGCCAGCAGTTACGAGTCGGGGTTTGGCTACACCTTC
CASSYESGFGYTF
>-|15|TRBJ2-7|many|TRBV7-9
TGTGCCAGCAGCCCCGGTGGGTCCCGCTCCTACGAGCAGTACTTC
CASSPGGSRSYEQYF
>TRBD2|12|TRBJ2-1|-|TRBV6-1
TGTGCCAGCGGCCAGACTAGCGGCGTGCAGTTCTTC
CASGQTSGVQFF
>-|14|TRBJ2-7|many|TRBV7-2
TGTGCCAGCAGCAAAGGCGCAGGGGATTGGGAGCAGTACTTC
CASSKGAGDWEQYF
>-|11|TRBJ1-1|-|TRBV7-3
TGTGCCAGCAGCACGCAGGGTGAAGCTTTCTTT
CASSTQGEAFF
>-|16|TRBJ1-1|many|TRBV7-8
TGTGCCAGCAGCCTGGTAGCTAGGACAGTGAACACTGAAGCTTTCTTT
CASSLVARTVNTEAFF
>-|12|TRBJ1-5|many|TRBV7-2
TGTGCCAGCAGCCCGCAGCCCGGGCCCCAGCATTTT
CASSPQPGPQHF
>TRBD1|12|TRBJ1-2|many|TRBV7-2
TGTGCCAGCAGCTTCCAAGGGGGCGGCTACACCTTC
CASSFQGGGYTF
>-|16|TRBJ2-1|-|TRBV6-1
TGTGCCAGCAGCCTCACCCTGGCGGGACCCTACAATGAGCAGTTCTTC
CASSLTLAGPYNEQFF
>-|14|TRBJ2-4|many|TRBV12-3/TRBV12-4
TGTGCCAGCAGTTTAAACAGGGAAAAAAACATTCAGTACTTC
CASSLNREKNIQYF
>-|17|TRBJ1-2|many|TRBV7-2
TGTGCCAGCAGCTCCCCCAATAACCTACAGCCTAACTATGGCTACACCTTC
CASSSPNNLQPNYGYTF
>TRBD2|19|TRBJ2-1|many|TRBV28
TGTGCCAGCGGCACCCCGGGACTAGCGGGGGGGAGGGCCTCCAATGAGCAGTTCTTC
CASGTPGLAGGRASNEQFF
>TRBD2|19|TRBJ2-1|many|TRBV14
TGTGCCAGCAGCCAGGGGGGTGAACCGGGACTAGCGGGCTTAAATGAGCAGTTCTTC
CASSQGGEPGLAGLNEQFF
>-|12|TRBJ1-1|few|TRBV6-2/TRBV6-3
TGTGCCAGCAGTCGCGCGGGGACTGAAGCTTTCTTT
CASSRAGTEAFF